These 24 T cell receptor beta chains originate from one sample sequenced in a study of blood T cell repertoires in COVID-19. Assay: immunoSEQ multiplex PCR; the TCRdb copy retains only in-frame clones and omits some. The table lists around 140,000 clones, about 87% of them singletons. Source material: peripheral blood. These receptors all stem from a human donor with COVID-19, enrolled during active disease. The donor label of this sample is uncertain.

The chain joins TRBV5-6 to TRBJ1-3, with 9 nucleotides matching TRBD1. Germline V gives CDR1 SGHDT, CDR2 YYEEEE. This CDR3 is built from 14 residues. V lost 4 bases to trimming and J lost 6 bases; unmatched junction nucleotides: 5. CDR3 sequence reads: CASSLGQGANTIYF. CDR3 bases: TGTGCCAGCAGCCTGGGACAGGGAGCAAACACCATATATTTT.

V is TRBV27 and J is TRBJ2-1; D is perhaps TRBD1 (6 bases). CDR3 size: 15 residues. The germline gives CDR1 MNHEY, CDR2 SMNVEV (reference sequence). Deletions cut 5 bases from V and 3 bases from J, with 14 bases between. The CDR3 bases are TGTGCCAGCAGTATGGACAGACTGCTCTACAATGAGCAGTTCTTC. Residues: CASSMDRLLYNEQFF.

This clone was recorded a few times. The chain has TRBV11-2 and TRBJ2-7; 8 bases line up with TRBD1. The CDR3 consists of 16 residues. The trim removed 5 bases at V and 2 bases at J, leaving 11 bases unmatched. Germline loops: CDR1 SGHAT, CDR2 FQNNGV. CDR3 protein: CASSPAAGGLTYEQYF. The CDR3 DNA reads as TGTGCCAGCAGCCCAGCGGCAGGGGGCTTAACCTACGAGCAGTACTTC.

V and J are TRBV3-1 (or the pseudogene TRBV3-2) and TRBJ2-3; 15 bases line up with TRBD2. The V segment lost 1 base and the J segment 2 bases; nucleotides outside the gene matches: 4. Germline V gives CDR1 LGHDT, CDR2 YNNKEL (reference sequence). This CDR3 has 18 amino acids. The CDR3: CASSQVGTSGGYTDTQYF. DNA of the CDR3: TGTGCCAGCAGCCAAGTCGGGACTAGCGGGGGGTACACAGATACGCAGTATTTT.

This rearrangement joins TRBV5-6 to TRBJ1-2, with no clear D. There are 16 residues in the CDR3. The V end was cut by 4 bases, the J end by 4 bases, with 20 bases between. Germline V gene data show CDR1 as SGHDT and CDR2 as YYEEEE. The CDR3 DNA reads TGTGCCAGCAGCCTAGGCTGGGGAAGGGAGCCCTATGGCTACACCTTC. Residues: CASSLGWGREPYGYTF.

The chain recombines TRBV28 with TRBJ1-1; D might be TRBD1 (6 bases). This CDR3 contains 15 residues. The germline V gene encodes CDR1 MDHEN and CDR2 SYDVKM. Trimming took 3 bases from V and 2 from J, leaving 13 bases between them. CDR3 coding DNA: TGTGCCAGCAGTTTTTTCTCAGGGGTAAACACTGAAGCTTTCTTT. This gives the protein CASSFFSGVNTEAFF.

The chain has TRBV6-5 and TRBJ1-3; TRBD1 is a possible D gene (6 bases). Trimming pared 0 bases from V and 2 bases from J, leaving 11 bases between. The CDR3 consists of 16 residues. Germline V gives CDR1 MNHEY, CDR2 SVGAGI. The CDR3 protein is CASSYSEGVAGNTIYF. DNA for the CDR3: TGTGCCAGCAGTTACTCCGAGGGGGTAGCTGGAAACACCATATATTTT.

This chain joins TRBV3-1 (or the pseudogene TRBV3-2) and TRBJ2-5, with D tentatively TRBD1 (6 bases). This CDR3 region has 15 residues. Germline assignment: CDR1 LGHDT and CDR2 YNNKEL (reference sequence). V gave up 5 bases and J gave up 5 bases, with 18 bases separating them. The CDR3 loop reads CASSGRVARGETQYF. The CDR3 nucleotides are TGTGCCAGCAGCGGCCGTGTGGCTAGGGGGGAGACCCAGTACTTC.

The genes are TRBV14 and TRBJ2-3; TRBD2 is a possible D gene (6 bases). In germline, CDR1 is SGHDN, CDR2 FVKESK. The germline V and J ends were trimmed by 1 base and 0 bases, with 14 bases remaining between them. The length of the CDR3 is 17 residues. CDR3 nucleotide sequence: TGTGCCAGCAGCCAAGGGGTTAGCGGCCCTAGCACAGATACGCAGTATTTT. It specifies CASSQGVSGPSTDTQYF. Looking up the rest from reference TRBV14 and TRBJ2-3 gives the full variable domain: EAGVTQFPSHSVIEKGQTVTLRCDPISGHDNLYWYRRVMGKEIKFLLHFVKESKQDESGMPNNRFLAERTGGTYSTLKVQPAELEDSGVYFCASSQGVSGPSTDTQYFGPGTRLTVL.

This chain joins TRBV10-2 and TRBJ1-1; 10 positions agree with TRBD1. CDR1 and CDR2 (germline): WSHSY, SAAADI. The V and J ends lost 4 bases and 4 bases, in that order; junction bases with no gene match: 3. This CDR3 is built from 14 residues. Here the CDR3 DNA reads TGCGCCAGCAGTGCCGGGACAGGGGTCACTGAAGCTTTCTTT. Amino acids: CASSAGTGVTEAFF.

The J gene is TRBJ1-1, the V gene TRBV5-4; 7 nucleotides line up with TRBD1. The CDR3 is 11 amino acids. Germline trimming cut 5 bases from V and 6 bases from J; bases unmatched to any gene: 1. Germline CDR1 SGHNT, CDR2 YYREEE (reference sequence). The CDR3, as DNA: TGTGCCAGCAGTAGGGGGCCTGAAGCTTTCTTT. Translating it yields CASSRGPEAFF.

The chain combines TRBV10-1 with TRBJ2-1; 12 bases align to TRBD2. J gave up 0 bases and V 7 bases, and 13 bases lay outside the gene matches. This CDR3 spans 19 amino acids. Germline loops: CDR1 WNHNN, CDR2 SYGVQD (reference sequence). The CDR3 spells CASTKAGTSGFSSYNEQFF. The CDR3, as DNA: TGCGCCAGCACCAAAGCCGGGACTAGCGGGTTTAGCTCCTACAATGAGCAGTTCTTC.

The J gene is TRBJ2-7, the V gene TRBV6-1, with 8 bases fitting TRBD1. CDR1 and CDR2 from the germline V gene are MNHNS and SASEGT. This CDR3 has 15 amino acids. J gave up 0 bases and V 3 bases, and 4 bases lay outside the gene matches. Here the CDR3 DNA reads TGTGCCAGCAGTGAGGGACAGGCGAGCTCCTACGAGCAGTACTTC. Translation: CASSEGQASSYEQYF.

The chain couples TRBV27 to TRBJ1-1; 7 nucleotides align to TRBD1. Looked up from germline, CDR1 is MNHEY and CDR2 is SMNVEV (reference sequence). V was clipped by 4 bases and J by 5 bases; unmatched bases: 13. The CDR3 length is 16 residues. CDR3 sequence (DNA): TGTGCCAGCAGTTCCCCAGGGGACCCACAGGGGACTGAAGCTTTCTTT. It encodes CASSSPGDPQGTEAFF.

The gene calls are TRBV10-3 and TRBJ2-7; 8 nucleotides line up with TRBD1. Germline assignment: CDR1 ENHRY and CDR2 SYGVKD. J lost 6 bases, V lost 4 bases, and 8 bases had no gene match. This CDR3 region has 14 residues. CDR3 in amino acids: CAISVATGVAEQYF. Here the CDR3 DNA reads TGTGCCATCAGTGTTGCGACAGGGGTCGCCGAGCAGTACTTC.

The CDR3 protein is CASKGATNEKLFF. CDR3 DNA sequence: TGTGCCAGCAAGGGAGCAACTAATGAAAAACTGTTTTTT. The rearrangement links TRBV2 to TRBJ1-4; D is unclear. There are 13 residues in the CDR3. Trimming removed 7 bases at V and 0 bases at J, with 6 bases between. CDR1 and CDR2 (germline): SNHLY, FYNNEI.

This chain uses TRBV2 with TRBJ1-5; TRBD1 aligns across 8 bases. The CDR3 is 15 amino acids. V shed 10 bases, J shed 7 bases, and the junction held 15 bases outside the gene matches. Looked up from germline, CDR1 is SNHLY and CDR2 is FYNNEI. In DNA, the CDR3 is TGTGCCACCTCCTTCACGGACAGGGTTTGGCAGCCCCAGCATTTT. Residues: CATSFTDRVWQPQHF.

The chain is built from TRBV24-1 and TRBJ2-5; TRBD2 might be the D (6 bases). This CDR3 contains 15 residues. V was pared by 1 base and J by 1 base, with 9 bases between. Germline V gene data show CDR1 as KGHDR and CDR2 as SFDVKD. CDR3 region: CATSDLRGTQETQYF. In nucleotides, the CDR3 is TGTGCCACCAGTGATTTACGGGGGACCCAAGAGACCCAGTACTTC.

The genes are TRBV15 and TRBJ1-1; D uncertain. The CDR3 runs to 13 residues. Germline V gene lookup returns CDR1 LNHNV and CDR2 YYDKDF (reference sequence). The V and J ends lost 0 bases and 4 bases respectively, with 6 bases between them. CDR3 DNA: TGTGCCACCAGCAGAGACGGGGTCACTGAAGCTTTCTTT. This codes for CATSRDGVTEAFF.

This clone turned up a few times. The rearrangement uses TRBV19 and TRBJ2-4; weak D call: TRBD2 (6 bases). The V end was cut by 6 bases, the J end by 5 bases, with 11 bases between. The germline gives CDR1 LNHDA, CDR2 SQIVND (reference sequence). CDR3 size: 13 residues. The CDR3 coding sequence is TGTGCCAGTAGGAGACTAGGGGAAAACATTCAGTACTTC. Protein sequence: CASRRLGENIQYF. Using reference TRBV19 and TRBJ2-4 for the parts outside the CDR3, the full variable domain is DGGITQSPKYLFRKEGQNVTLSCEQNLNHDAMYWYRQDPGQGLRLIYYSQIVNDFQKGDIAEGYSVSREKKESFPLTVTSAQKNPTAFYLCASRRLGENIQYFGAGTRLSVL.

The CDR3 DNA sequence: TGTGCCAGCAGCAGGGAGGGGTTTGCTAATGAAAAACTGTTTTTT. Amino acids: CASSREGFANEKLFF. This chain uses TRBV6-5 with TRBJ1-4; perhaps TRBD1 as D (5 bases). CDR3 length: 15 residues. Germline CDR1 and CDR2: MNHEY and SVGAGI. The ends were cut back, 6 bases at V and 3 bases at J, with 14 bases in the middle.

This sequence joins TRBV10-3 and TRBJ2-7; possible D gene TRBD2, 5 bases. Germline CDR1 ENHRY, CDR2 SYGVKD. The CDR3 is 14 residues long. V was trimmed by 4 bases and J by 6 bases, leaving 16 bases between them. Here the CDR3 DNA reads TGTGCCATCAGTGCCCGTGAGCGGAAGGGCGAGCAGTACTTC. It encodes CAISARERKGEQYF.

The chain employs TRBV9 and TRBJ2-7; a weak D match, TRBD2 (6 bases). CDR1 is SGDLS, CDR2 YYNGEE, per germline. The CDR3 totals 13 residues. V was clipped by 0 bases and J by 6 bases, with 10 bases between them. This CDR3 reads CASSVVGGAEQYF. In DNA, the CDR3 is TGTGCCAGCAGCGTAGTCGGGGGTGCCGAGCAGTACTTC. Combining the CDR3 with reference TRBV9 and TRBJ2-7 gives the whole variable domain DSGVTQTPKHLITATGQRVTLRCSPRSGDLSVYWYQQSLDQGLQFLIQYYNGEERAKGNILERFSAQQFPDLHSELNLSSLELGDSALYFCASSVVGGAEQYFGPGTRLTVT.

This chain links TRBV6-1 with TRBJ1-2, with 10 bases that match TRBD1. Trimming removed 2 bases from V and 2 bases from J; junction bases left unmatched: 5. The CDR3 loop spans 16 amino acids. Germline loops: CDR1 MNHNS, CDR2 SASEGT. CDR3 loop: CASSEWDRGGNYGYTF. The DNA for the CDR3 is TGTGCCAGCAGTGAATGGGACAGGGGAGGAAACTATGGCTACACCTTC.